The sequence of this T cell receptor beta chain was determined in a study of blood T cell repertoires in COVID-19. The table came from immunoSEQ multiplex PCR; TCRdb's copy has only in-frame clones and leaves some out. Of about 160,000 clones in the sample, 80% to 90% were seen once. Germline values: CDR1 MDHEN, CDR2 SYDVKM. With 4 bases removed from V and 5 bases from J, the gap between germline ends came to 13 bases. The CDR3 totals 14 residues. The V gene is TRBV28, the J gene TRBJ2-3; D perhaps matches TRBD2 (5 bases). This receptor was identified in a woman in her forties or fifties with COVID-19, enrolled during active disease. Sequences were obtained from peripheral blood. CDR3 sequence: CASSSGDRQDTQYF. DNA for the CDR3: TGTGCCAGCAGTTCCGGGGATAGACAAGATACGCAGTATTTT.